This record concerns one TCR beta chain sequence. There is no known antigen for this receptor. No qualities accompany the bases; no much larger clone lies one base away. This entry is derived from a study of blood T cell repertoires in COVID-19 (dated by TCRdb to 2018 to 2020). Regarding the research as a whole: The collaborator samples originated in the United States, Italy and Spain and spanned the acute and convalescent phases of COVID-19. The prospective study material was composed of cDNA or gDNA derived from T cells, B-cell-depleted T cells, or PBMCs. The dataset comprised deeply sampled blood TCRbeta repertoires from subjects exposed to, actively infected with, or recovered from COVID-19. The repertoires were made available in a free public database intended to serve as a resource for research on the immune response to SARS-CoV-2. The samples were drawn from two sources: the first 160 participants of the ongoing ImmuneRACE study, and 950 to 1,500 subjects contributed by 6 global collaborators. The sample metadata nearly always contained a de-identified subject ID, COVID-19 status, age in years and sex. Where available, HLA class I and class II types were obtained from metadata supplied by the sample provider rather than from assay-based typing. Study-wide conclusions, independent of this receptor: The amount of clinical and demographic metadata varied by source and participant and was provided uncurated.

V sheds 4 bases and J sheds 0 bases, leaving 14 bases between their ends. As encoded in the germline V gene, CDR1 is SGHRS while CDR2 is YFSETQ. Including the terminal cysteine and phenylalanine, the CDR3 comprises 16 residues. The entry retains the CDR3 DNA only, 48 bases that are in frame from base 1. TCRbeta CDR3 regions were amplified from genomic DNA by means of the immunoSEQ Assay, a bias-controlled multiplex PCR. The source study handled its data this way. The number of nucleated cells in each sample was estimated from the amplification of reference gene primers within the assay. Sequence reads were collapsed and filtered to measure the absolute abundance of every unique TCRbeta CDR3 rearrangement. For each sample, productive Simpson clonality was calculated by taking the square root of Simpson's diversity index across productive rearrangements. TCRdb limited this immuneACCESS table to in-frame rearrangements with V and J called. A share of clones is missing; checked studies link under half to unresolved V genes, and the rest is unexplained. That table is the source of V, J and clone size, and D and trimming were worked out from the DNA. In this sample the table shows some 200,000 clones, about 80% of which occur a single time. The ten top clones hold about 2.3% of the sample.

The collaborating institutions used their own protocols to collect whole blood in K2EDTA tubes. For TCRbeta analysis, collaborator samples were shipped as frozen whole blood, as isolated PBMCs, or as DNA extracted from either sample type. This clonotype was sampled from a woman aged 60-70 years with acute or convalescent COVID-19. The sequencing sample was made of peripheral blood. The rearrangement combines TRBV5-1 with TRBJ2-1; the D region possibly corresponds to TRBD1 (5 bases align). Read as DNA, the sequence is TGCGCCAGCAGCCGTAAGACAGCTCTCTCCTACAATGAGCAGTTCTTC. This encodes CASSRKTALSYNEQFF.